These T cell receptor beta chains were read from a single sample in a study of beta chain features in type 1 diabetes. Sequenced by immunoSEQ multiplex PCR; TCRdb stores in-frame clones only, minus some. The sample contains over 200,000 clones, 11% of which appear only once. Sequenced material: naive CD4+ T cells from blood. The receptors stem from a man aged 30-40 years with type 1 diabetes. The CDR3 runs from the conserved cysteine through the conserved F or W.

13	TRBJ2-7	TRBV29-1	CSVVGTGFDEQYF
16	TRBJ1-3	TRBV4-1	CASSSGTGRSGNTIYF
13	TRBJ1-3	TRBV7-2	CASSKDRGNTIYF
13	TRBJ1-1	TRBV29-1	CSVEGGLGTEAFF
14	TRBJ1-6	TRBV5-1	CASSGGTVSTPLHF
11	TRBJ2-3	TRBV6-5	CASSHTDTQYF
13	TRBJ1-2	TRBV18	CASSPTTTPGYTF
12	TRBJ2-2	TRBV11-2	CASSSPAGELFF
14	TRBJ1-1	TRBV6-1	CASSMQGYGTEAFF
14	TRBJ2-2	TRBV9	CASSFREGTGELFF
14	TRBJ2-5	TRBV5-1	CASSSVQGGETQYF
14	TRBJ1-1	TRBV6-5	CASRVGGRKAEAFF
17	TRBJ1-4	TRBV18	CASSPRVRGATNEKLFF
14	TRBJ2-7	TRBV6-1	CASSDRSSSYEQYF
14	TRBJ2-7	TRBV29-1	CSVSGAGGSYEQYF
13	TRBJ2-7	TRBV18	CASSPGYQYEQYF
13	TRBJ1-6	TRBV7-3	CASSFEAFEALHF
16	TRBJ2-7	TRBV12-5	CASGPSEYRDTLEQYF
18	TRBJ1-6	TRBV4-2	CASSRSGQGVSYNSPLHF
15	TRBJ2-7	TRBV6-1	CASSRLAGDSHEQYF
13	TRBJ2-7	TRBV7-3	CASSPTAGLEQYF
13	TRBJ2-5	TRBV6-1	CASRGGYFETQYF
18	TRBJ1-5	TRBV30	CAWSDDRGLGYSNQPQHF
14	TRBJ2-3	TRBV5-4	CASSLGSGGDTQYF
13	TRBJ2-1	TRBV18	CASSPRGYNEQFF
13	TRBJ2-5	TRBV7-2	CASSLAWAETQYF
15	TRBJ1-3	TRBV4-3	CASSQETGLGNTIYF
14	TRBJ2-7	TRBV5-1	CASSGLTGSYEQYF
14	TRBJ2-5	TRBV9	CASSGGAQGKTQYF
16	TRBJ1-5	TRBV19	CASRPARRGLNQPQHF
12	TRBJ1-2	TRBV5-1	CASSPGGGGYTF
12	TRBJ2-7	TRBV29-1	CSARRTGDEQYF
12	TRBJ1-6	TRBV6-8	CANRLGSSPLHF
15	TRBJ1-1	TRBV14	CASSPHWSGGTAAFF
13	TRBJ2-7	TRBV2	CATLHGQTYEQYF
16	TRBJ2-5	TRBV14	CASSHGVRGRGETQYF
15	TRBJ2-5	TRBV2	CASNRDISHQETQYF